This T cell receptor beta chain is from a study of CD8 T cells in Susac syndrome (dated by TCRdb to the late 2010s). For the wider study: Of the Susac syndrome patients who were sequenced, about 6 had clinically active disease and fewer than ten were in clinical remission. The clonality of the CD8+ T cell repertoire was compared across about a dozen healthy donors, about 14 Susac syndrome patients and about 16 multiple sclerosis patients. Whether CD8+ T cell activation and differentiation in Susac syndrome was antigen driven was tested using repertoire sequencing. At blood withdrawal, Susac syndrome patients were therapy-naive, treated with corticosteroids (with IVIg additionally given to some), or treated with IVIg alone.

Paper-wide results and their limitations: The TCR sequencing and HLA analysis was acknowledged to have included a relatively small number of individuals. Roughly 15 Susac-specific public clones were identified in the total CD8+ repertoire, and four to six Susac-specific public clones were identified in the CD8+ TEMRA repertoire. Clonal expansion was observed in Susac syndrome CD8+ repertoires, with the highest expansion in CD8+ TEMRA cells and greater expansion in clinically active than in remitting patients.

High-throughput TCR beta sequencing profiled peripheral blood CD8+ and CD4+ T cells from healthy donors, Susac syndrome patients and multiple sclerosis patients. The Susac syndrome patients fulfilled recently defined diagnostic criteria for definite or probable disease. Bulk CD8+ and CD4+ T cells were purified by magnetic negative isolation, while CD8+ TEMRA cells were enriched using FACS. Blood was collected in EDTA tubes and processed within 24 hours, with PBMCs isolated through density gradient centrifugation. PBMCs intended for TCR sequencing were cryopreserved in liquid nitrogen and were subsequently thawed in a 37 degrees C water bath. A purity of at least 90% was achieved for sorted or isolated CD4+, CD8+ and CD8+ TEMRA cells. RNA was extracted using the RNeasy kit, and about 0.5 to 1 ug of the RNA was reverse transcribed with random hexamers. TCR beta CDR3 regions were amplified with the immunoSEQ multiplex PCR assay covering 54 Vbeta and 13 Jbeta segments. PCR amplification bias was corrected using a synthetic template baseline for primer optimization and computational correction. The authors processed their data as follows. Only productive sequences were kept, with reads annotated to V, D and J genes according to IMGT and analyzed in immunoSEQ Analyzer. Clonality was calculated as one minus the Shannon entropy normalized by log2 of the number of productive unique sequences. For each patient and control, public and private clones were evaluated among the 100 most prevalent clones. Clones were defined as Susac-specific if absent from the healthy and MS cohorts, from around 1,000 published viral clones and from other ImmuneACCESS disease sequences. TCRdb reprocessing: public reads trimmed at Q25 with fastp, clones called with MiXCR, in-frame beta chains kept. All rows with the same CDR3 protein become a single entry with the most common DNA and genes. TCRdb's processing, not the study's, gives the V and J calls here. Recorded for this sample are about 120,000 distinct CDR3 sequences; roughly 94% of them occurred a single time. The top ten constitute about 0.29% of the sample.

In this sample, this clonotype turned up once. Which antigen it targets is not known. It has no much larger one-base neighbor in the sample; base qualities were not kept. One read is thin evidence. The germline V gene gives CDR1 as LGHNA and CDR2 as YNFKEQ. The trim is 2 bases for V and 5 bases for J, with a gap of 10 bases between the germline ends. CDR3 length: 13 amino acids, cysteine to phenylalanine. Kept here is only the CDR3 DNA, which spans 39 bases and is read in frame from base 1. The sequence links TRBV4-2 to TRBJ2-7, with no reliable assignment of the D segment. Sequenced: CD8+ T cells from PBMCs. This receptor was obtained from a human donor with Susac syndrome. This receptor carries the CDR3 CASSQSTANEQYF. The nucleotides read TGTGCCAGCAGCCAATCCACCGCAAACGAGCAGTACTTC.